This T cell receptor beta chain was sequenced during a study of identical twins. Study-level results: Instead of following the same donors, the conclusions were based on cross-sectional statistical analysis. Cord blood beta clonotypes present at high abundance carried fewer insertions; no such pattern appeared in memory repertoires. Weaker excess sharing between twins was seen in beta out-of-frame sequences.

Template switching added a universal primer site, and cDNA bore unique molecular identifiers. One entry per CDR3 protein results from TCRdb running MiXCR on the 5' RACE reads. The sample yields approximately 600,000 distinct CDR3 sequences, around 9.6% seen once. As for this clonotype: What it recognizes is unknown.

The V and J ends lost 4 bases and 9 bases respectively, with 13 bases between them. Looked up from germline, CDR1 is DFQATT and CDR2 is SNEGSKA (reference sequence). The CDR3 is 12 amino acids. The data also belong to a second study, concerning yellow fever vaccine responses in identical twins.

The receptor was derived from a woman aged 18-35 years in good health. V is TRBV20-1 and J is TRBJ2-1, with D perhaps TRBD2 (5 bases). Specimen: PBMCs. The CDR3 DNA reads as TGCAGTGCTATTAAGCGTACTAGTGAGCAGTTCTTC. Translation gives CSAIKRTSEQFF.